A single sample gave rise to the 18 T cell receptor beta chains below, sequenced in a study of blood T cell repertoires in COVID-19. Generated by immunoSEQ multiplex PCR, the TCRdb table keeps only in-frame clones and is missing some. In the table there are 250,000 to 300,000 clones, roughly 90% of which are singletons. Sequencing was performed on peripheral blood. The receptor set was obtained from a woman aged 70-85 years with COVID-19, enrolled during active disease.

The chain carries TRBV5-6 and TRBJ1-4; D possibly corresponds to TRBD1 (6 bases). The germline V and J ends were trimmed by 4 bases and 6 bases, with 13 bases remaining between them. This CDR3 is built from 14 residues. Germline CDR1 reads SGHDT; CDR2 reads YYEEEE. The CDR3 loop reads CASSPHRVDEKLFF. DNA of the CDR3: TGTGCCAGCAGCCCCCACAGGGTTGATGAAAAACTGTTTTTT.

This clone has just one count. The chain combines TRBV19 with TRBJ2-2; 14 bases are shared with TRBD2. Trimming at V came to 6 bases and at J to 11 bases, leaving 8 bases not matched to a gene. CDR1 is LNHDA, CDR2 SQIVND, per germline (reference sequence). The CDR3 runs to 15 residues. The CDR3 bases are TGTGCCAGTAGCATGGGACTAGCGGGGGCCGCCGAGCTGTTTTTT. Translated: CASSMGLAGAAELFF.

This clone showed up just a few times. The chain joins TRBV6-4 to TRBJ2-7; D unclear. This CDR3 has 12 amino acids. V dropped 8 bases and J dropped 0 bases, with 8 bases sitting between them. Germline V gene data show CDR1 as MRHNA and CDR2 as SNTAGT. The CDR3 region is CASDFRSYEQYF. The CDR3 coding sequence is TGTGCCAGCGACTTCCGCTCCTACGAGCAGTACTTC.

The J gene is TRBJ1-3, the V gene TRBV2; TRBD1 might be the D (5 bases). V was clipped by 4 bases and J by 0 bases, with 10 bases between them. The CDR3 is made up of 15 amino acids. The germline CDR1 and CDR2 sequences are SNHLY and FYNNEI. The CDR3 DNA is TGTGCCAGCAGTGGACAGCGACTCTCTGGAAACACCATATATTTT. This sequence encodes CASSGQRLSGNTIYF.

The CDR3 loop reads CASITGSAIYF. The CDR3 DNA follows: TGTGCCAGCATTACAGGGTCGGCCATATATTTT. The chain carries TRBV12-3 or TRBV12-4 and TRBJ1-3; possible D gene TRBD1, 6 bases. V lost 7 bases, J lost 11 bases, and 12 bases lay in between. The CDR3 consists of 11 residues.

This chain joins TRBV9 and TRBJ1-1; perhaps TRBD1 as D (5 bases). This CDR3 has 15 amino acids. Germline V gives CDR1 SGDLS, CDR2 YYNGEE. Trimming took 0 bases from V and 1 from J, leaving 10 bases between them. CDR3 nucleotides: TGTGCCAGCAGCGTAGGGGCGGGACCGAACACTGAAGCTTTCTTT. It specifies CASSVGAGPNTEAFF.

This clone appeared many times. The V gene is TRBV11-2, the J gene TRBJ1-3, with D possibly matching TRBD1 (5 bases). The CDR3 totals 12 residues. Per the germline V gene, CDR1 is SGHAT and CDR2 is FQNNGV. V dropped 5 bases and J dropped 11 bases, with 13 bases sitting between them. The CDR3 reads CASSRGAGPIYF. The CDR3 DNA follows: TGTGCCAGCAGCCGAGGCGCGGGACCCATATATTTT.

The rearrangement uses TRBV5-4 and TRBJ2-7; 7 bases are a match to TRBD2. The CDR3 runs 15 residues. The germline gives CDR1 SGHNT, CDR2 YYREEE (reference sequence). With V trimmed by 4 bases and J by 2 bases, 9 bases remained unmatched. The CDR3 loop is CASSPGGGPTYEQYF. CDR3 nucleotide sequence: TGTGCCAGCAGCCCGGGCGGGGGACCTACCTACGAGCAGTACTTC. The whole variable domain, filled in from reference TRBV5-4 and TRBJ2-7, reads ETGVTQSPTHLIKTRGQQVTLRCSSQSGHNTVSWYQQALGQGPQFIFQYYREEENGRGNFPPRFSGLQFPNYSSELNVNALELDDSALYLCASSPGGGPTYEQYFGPGTRLTVT.

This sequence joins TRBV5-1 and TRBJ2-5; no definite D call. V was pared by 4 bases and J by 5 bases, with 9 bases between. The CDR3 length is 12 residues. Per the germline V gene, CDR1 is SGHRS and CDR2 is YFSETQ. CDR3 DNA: TGCGCCAGCAGCCCCTCCGGGGAGACCCAGTACTTC. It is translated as CASSPSGETQYF.

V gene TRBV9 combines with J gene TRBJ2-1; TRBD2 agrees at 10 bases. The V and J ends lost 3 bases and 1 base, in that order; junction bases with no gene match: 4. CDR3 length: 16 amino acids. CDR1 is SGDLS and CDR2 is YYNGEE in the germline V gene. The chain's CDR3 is CASSASGGASYNEQFF. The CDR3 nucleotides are TGTGCCAGCAGCGCGAGCGGGGGGGCGTCCTACAATGAGCAGTTCTTC.

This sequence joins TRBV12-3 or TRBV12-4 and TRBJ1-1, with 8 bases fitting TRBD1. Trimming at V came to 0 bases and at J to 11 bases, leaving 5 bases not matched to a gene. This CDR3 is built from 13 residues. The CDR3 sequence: CASSLAGTGMAFF. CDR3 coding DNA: TGTGCCAGCAGTTTAGCCGGGACAGGCATGGCTTTCTTT.

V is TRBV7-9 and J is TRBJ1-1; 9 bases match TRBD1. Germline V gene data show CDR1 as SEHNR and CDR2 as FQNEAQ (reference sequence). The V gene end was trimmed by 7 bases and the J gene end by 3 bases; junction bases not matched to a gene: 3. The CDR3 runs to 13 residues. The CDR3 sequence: CASNDRGDTEAFF. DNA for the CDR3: TGTGCCAGCAACGACAGGGGGGACACTGAAGCTTTCTTT.

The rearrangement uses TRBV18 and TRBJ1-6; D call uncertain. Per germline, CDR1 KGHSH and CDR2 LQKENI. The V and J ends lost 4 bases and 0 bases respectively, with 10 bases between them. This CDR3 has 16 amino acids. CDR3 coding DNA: TGTGCCAGCTCACGCGATTCAATCTCCTATAATTCACCCCTCCACTTT. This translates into CASSRDSISYNSPLHF.

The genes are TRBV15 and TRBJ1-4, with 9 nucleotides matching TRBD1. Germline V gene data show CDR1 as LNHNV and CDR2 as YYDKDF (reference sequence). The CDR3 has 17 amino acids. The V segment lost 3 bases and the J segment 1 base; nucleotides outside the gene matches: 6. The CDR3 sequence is CATSRTPGQGTNEKLFF. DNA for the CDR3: TGTGCCACCAGCAGGACCCCGGGACAGGGAACTAATGAAAAACTGTTTTTT.

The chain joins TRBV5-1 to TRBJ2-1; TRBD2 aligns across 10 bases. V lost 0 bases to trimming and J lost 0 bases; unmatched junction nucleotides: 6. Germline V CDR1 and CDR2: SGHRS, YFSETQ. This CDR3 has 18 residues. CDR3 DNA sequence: TGCGCCAGCAGCTTGGTCCCTAGCGGGGGAACCTCCTACAATGAGCAGTTCTTC. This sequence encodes CASSLVPSGGTSYNEQFF.

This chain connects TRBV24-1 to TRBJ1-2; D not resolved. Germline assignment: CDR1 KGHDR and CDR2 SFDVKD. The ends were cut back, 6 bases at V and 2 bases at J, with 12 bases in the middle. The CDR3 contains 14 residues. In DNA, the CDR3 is TGTGCCACCAGTCGCAACAGCCTCAACTATGGCTACACCTTC. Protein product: CATSRNSLNYGYTF.

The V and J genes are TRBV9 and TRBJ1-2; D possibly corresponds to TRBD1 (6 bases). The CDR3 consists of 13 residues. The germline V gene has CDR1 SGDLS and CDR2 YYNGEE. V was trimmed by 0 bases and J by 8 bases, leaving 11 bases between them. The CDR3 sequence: CASSVALGGGYTF. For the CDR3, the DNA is TGTGCCAGCAGCGTAGCGCTAGGGGGAGGCTACACCTTC.

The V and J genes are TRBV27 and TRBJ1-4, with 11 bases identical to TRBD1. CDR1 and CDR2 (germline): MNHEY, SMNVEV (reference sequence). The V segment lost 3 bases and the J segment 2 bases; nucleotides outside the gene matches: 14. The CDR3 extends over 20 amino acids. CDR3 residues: CASSFSSVGTGGRTNEKLFF. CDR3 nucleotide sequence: TGTGCCAGCAGTTTTTCGTCGGTAGGGACAGGGGGAAGGACTAATGAAAAACTGTTTTTT.